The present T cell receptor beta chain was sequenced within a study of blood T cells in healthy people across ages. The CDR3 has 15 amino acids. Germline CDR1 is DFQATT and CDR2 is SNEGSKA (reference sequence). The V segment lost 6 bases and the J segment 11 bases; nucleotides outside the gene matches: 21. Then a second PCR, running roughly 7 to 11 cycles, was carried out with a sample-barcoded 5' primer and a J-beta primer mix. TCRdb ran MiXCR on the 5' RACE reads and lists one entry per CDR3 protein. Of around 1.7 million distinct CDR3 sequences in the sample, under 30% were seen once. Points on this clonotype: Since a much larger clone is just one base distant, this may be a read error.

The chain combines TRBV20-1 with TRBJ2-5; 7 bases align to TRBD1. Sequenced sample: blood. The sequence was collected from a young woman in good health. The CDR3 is CSATGRQGSYNEQYF. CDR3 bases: TGCAGTGCAACAGGGCGACAGGGCAGTTACAATGAGCAGTACTTC.